This TCR beta chain was observed in a study of PD-1 blockade in classical Hodgkin lymphoma. Study conclusions and caveats: Diminished baseline TCR diversity has been reported in newly diagnosed patients relative to healthy donors. With respect to the repertoire differences, their causes, possibly disease activity or prior therapy, remain undefined. The diversity seen at baseline in complete responders resembled that of newly diagnosed patients. A significant rise in TCR diversity was seen by C4D1 for CD4+ cells but not for CD8+ cells.

V lost 6 bases and J lost 10; bases outside the gene matches: 7. Germline V gene lookup returns CDR1 MNHEY and CDR2 SMNVEV (reference sequence). The CDR3 has 12 amino acids. Comment on this clone: Its antigen is not known.

Generated by immunoSEQ multiplex PCR, the TCRdb table keeps only in-frame clones and is missing some. The sample includes about 41,000 clones, roughly 70% of them seen just once. Every one of the patients relapsed after autologous stem cell transplantation (brentuximab vedotin exposure was variable). This sample comprised peripheral blood mononuclear cells (PBMCs), obtained at baseline. V usage is TRBV27 and J usage is TRBJ2-3; 7 nucleotides match TRBD2. This TCR was recovered from a human donor with classical Hodgkin lymphoma. This CDR3 is CASSETSIPQYF. The CDR3 coding sequence is TGTGCCAGCAGCGAGACTAGCATTCCGCAGTATTTT.